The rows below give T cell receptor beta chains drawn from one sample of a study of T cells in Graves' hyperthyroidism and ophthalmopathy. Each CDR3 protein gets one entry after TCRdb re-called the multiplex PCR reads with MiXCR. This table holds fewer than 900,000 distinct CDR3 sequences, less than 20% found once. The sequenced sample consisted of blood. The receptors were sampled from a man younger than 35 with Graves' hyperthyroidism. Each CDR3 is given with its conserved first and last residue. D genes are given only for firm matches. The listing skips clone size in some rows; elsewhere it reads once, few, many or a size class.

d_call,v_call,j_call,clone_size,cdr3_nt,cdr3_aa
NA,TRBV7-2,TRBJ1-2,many,TGTGCCAGCAGCTCAAAACAGGGCTCGAGGGGTGGCTACACCTTC,CASSSKQGSRGGYTF
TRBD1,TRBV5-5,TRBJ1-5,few,TGTGCCAGCAGCTTGGTGACAGGGACCCAGCCCCAGCATTTT,CASSLVTGTQPQHF
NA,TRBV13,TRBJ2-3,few,TGTGCCAGCAGCCCACCTCACTACGGCACAGATACGCAGTATTTT,CASSPPHYGTDTQYF
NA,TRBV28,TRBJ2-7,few,TGTGCCAGCAGCCCTTGGAGGTTGGAATGCGAGCAGTACTTC,CASSPWRLECEQYF
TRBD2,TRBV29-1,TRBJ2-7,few,TGCAGCGCCCTTAGCGGGAGGAATTACGAGCAGTACTTC,CSALSGRNYEQYF
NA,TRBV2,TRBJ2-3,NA,TGTGCCAGCAGGGACGACCAAAGCACAGATACGCAGTATTTT,CASRDDQSTDTQYF
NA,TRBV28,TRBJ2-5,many,TGTGCCAGCACCCAAAGGGGGGCCCAGTACTTC,CASTQRGAQYF
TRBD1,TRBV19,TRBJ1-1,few,TGTGCCAGTACCTTACAGGGGCAGAACACTGAAGCTTTCTTT,CASTLQGQNTEAFF
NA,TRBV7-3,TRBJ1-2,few,TGTGCCAGCAGCCAACCCGGGGGACGGGGCTACACCTTC,CASSQPGGRGYTF
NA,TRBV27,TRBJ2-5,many,TGTGCCAGCAGTCCGAAAATGCCACAGGGTTGGCAAGAGACCCAGTACTTC,CASSPKMPQGWQETQYF